The TCR beta chain under discussion was sequenced for a study of blood T cell repertoires in COVID-19. About the study: Sites in the United States, Italy and Spain provided acute and convalescent COVID-19 samples.

Per the original methods: Reference gene primer amplification gave estimated nucleated cell counts. Clones were read by immunoSEQ multiplex PCR, and TCRdb kept only the in-frame ones, dropping some. D and trimming were read from the DNA, whereas the V and J calls and clone size are those reported in that table. Of 150,000 to 200,000 clones in the sample, about 85% were seen once. Trimming at V came to 1 base and at J to 1 base, leaving 6 bases not matched to a gene. Germline V lookup: CDR1 SGHTA, CDR2 FQGNSA. CDR3 length: 17 residues. This chain joins TRBV7-2 and TRBJ2-5, with TRBD2 identical over 10 bases. The clonotype was recovered from a man aged 55 to 70 with active or convalescent COVID-19. Sequenced: peripheral blood. CDR3 protein: CASSLGTSGAIQETQYF. In DNA, the CDR3 is TGTGCCAGCAGCTTAGGTACTAGCGGGGCGATCCAAGAGACCCAGTACTTC. The variable domain in full, with the rest retrieved from reference TRBV7-2 and TRBJ2-5, is GAGVSQSPSNKVTEKGKDVELRCDPISGHTALYWYRQSLGQGLEFLIYFQGNSAPDKSGLPSDRFSAERTGGSVSTLTIQRTQQEDSAVYLCASSLGTSGAIQETQYFGPGTRLLVL.